This T cell receptor (beta chain) stems from a study of blood T cells in healthy people across ages. The CDR3 runs 15 residues. The germline CDR1 and CDR2 sequences are MNHEY and SVGEGT. Using a J-beta primer mix together with a sample-barcoded 5' primer, a second PCR was run for roughly 6 to 12 cycles. TCRdb reprocessed the 5' RACE reads with MiXCR, giving one entry per CDR3 protein. The profile covers approximately 1.5 million distinct CDR3 sequences, with roughly 32% appearing a single time and 10% to 12% taken by the ten largest. The specimen was blood. This chain joins TRBV6-2 or TRBV6-3 and TRBJ2-1; 12 nucleotides align to TRBD2. This receptor was obtained from a woman aged 25-40 years in good health. CDR3 nucleotide sequence: TGTACCACCCAGTTCTCTAGCGGGAGGGCCAATGAGCAGTTCTTC. Translation: CTTQFSSGRANEQFF.